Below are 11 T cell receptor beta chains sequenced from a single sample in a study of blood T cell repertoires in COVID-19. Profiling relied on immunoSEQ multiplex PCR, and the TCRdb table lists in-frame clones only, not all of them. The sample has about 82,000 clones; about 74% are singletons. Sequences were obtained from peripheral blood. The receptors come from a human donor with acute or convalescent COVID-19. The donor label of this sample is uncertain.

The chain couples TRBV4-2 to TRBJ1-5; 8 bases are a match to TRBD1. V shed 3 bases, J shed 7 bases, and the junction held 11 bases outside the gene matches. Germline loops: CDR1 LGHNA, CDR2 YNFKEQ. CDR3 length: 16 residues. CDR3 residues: CASSQAGGLAHQPQHF. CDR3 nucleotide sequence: TGTGCCAGCAGCCAGGCAGGGGGCCTCGCCCACCAGCCCCAGCATTTT.

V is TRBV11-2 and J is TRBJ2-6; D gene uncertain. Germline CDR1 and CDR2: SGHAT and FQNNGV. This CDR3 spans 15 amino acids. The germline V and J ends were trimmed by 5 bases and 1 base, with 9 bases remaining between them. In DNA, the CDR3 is TGTGCCAGCAGCCCACAGAGATCTGGGGCCAACGTCCTGACTTTC. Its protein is CASSPQRSGANVLTF.

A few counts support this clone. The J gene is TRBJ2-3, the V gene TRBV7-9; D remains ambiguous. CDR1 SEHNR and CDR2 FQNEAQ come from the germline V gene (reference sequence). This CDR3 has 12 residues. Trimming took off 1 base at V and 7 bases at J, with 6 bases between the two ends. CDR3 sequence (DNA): TGTGCCAGCAGCTTAGACGGGTATACGCAGTATTTT. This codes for CASSLDGYTQYF. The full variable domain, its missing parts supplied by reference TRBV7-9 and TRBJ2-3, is DTGVSQNPRHKITKRGQNVTFRCDPISEHNRLYWYRQTLGQGPEFLTYFQNEAQLEKSRLLSDRFSAERPKGSFSTLEIQRTEQGDSAMYLCASSLDGYTQYFGPGTRLTVL.

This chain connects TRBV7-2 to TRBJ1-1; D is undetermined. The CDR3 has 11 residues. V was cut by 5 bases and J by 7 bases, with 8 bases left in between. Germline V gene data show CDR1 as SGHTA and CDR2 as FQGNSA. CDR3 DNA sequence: TGTGCCAGCAGCCCCCGGGGTGAAGCTTTCTTT. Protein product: CASSPRGEAFF.

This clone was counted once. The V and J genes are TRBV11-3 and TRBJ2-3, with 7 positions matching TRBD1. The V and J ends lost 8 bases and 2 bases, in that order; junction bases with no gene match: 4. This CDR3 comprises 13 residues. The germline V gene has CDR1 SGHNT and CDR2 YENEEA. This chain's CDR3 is CASQDRNTDTQYF. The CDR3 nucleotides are TGTGCCAGCCAGGACAGGAACACAGATACGCAGTATTTT.

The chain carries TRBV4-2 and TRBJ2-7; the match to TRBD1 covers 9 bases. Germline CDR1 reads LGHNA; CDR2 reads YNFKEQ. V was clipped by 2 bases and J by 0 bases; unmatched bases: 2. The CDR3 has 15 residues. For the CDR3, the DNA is TGTGCCAGCAGCCAATGGACAGGGGCCTCCTACGAGCAGTACGTC. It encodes CASSQWTGASYEQYV.

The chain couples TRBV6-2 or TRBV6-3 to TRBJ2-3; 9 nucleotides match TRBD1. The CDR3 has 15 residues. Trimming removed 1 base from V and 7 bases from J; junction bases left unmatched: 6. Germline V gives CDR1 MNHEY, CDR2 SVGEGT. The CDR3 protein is CASSYYGQGKNTQYF. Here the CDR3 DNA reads TGTGCCAGCAGTTACTACGGACAGGGGAAAAATACGCAGTATTTT.

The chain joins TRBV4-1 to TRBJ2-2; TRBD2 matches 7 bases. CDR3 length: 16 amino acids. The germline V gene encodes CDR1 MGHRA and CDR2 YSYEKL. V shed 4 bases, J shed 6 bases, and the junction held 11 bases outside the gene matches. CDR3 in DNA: TGCGCCAGCAGCCCTTCACCCGGGAGCGGGGCCGGGGAGCTGTTTTTT. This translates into CASSPSPGSGAGELFF.

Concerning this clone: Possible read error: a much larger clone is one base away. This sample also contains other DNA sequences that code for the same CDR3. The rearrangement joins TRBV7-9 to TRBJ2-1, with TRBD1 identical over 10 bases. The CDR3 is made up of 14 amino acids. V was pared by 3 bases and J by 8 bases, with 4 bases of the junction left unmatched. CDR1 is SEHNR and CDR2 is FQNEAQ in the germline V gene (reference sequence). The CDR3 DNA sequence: TGTGCCAGCAGCTTGGGACAGGGGTTCGATGAGCAGTTCTTC. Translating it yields CASSLGQGFDEQFF.

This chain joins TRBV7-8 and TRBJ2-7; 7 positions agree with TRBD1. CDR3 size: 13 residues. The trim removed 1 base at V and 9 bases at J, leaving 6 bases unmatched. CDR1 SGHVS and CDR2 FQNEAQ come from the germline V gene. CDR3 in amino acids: CASSLGDRPLQYF. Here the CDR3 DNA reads TGTGCCAGCAGCTTAGGGGACAGACCGTTGCAGTACTTC.

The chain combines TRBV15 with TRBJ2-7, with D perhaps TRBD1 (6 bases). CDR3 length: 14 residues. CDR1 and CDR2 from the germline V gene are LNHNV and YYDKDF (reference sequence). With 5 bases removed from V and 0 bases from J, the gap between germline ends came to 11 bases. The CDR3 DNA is TGTGCCACCAGCGCTTTGGACAGCTCCTACGAGCAGTACGTC. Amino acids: CATSALDSSYEQYV.